This TCR beta chain was identified in a study of blood T cell repertoires in COVID-19. This clone occurred once. The table came from immunoSEQ multiplex PCR; TCRdb's copy has only in-frame clones and leaves some out. Among 340,000 or so clones, about 86% were seen once, and the ten largest hold roughly 4%. The CDR3 is 16 residues long. The junction had 10 bases not matched to a gene; V was cut back by 4 bases and J by 7 bases. Germline values: CDR1 SGDLS, CDR2 YYNGEE. The clonotype originates from a woman aged 40 to 49 with acute COVID-19. Material for sequencing was PBMCs or T cells enriched from blood (not recorded which). The J gene is TRBJ2-1, the V gene TRBV9, with TRBD2 matching over 11 bases. The CDR3, as DNA: TGTGCCAGCAGCACCGCTAGCGGGAGGAAGGGGAATGAGCAGTTCTTC. Its protein is CASSTASGRKGNEQFF.